The entry below gives a single T cell receptor beta chain sequence along with its context. Its antigen is undetermined. Data came from immunoSEQ multiplex PCR; TCRdb stores just in-frame clones and leaves some out. The sample has some 100,000 clones, about 89% seen once. This entry is derived from a study of T cell responses to AZD1222 COVID-19 vaccine. The study, taken as a whole, reports: Donors were largely white British and mainly female; clonal diversity was possibly underestimated.

V lost 5 bases and J lost 5, with 21 bases in between. The CDR3 is 16 amino acids. Germline V gene data show CDR1 as PRHDT and CDR2 as FYEKMQ (reference sequence). This TCR came from an adult who received the AZD1222 COVID-19 vaccine. The sequenced sample was peripheral blood, obtained 28 days after the second AZD1222 dose. The chain uses TRBV13 and TRBJ2-5; D is perhaps TRBD2 (6 bases). The CDR3 loop is CASSRPGSRERETQYF. CDR3 nucleotides: TGTGCCAGCAGCCGGCCCGGGTCCCGGGAGAGGGAGACCCAGTACTTC.